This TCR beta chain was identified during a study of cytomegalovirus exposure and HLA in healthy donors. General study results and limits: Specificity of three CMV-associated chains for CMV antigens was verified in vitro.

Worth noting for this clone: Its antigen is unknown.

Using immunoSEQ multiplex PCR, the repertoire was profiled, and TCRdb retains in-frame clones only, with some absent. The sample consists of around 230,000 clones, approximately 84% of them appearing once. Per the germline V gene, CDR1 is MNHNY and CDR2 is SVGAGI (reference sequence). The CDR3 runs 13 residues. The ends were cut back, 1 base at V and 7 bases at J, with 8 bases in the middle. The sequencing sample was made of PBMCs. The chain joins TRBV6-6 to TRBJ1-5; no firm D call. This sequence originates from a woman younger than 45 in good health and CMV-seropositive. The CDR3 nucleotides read TGTGCCAGCAGTTACTGGAGAGGCCAGCCCCAGCATTTT. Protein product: CASSYWRGQPQHF.